The sequence of this TCR beta chain was determined in a study of shared clonotypes between healthy human individuals. In the case of this clone: The same CDR3 can be traced to other DNA sequences in this sample.

The CDR3 loop spans 13 amino acids. Germline CDR1 LNHNV, CDR2 YYDKDF (reference sequence). Trimming cost V 9 bases and J 7 bases, with 16 bases left between them. The authors ran the assay at deep level. TCRdb's copy holds only in-frame clones and misses some; the assay was immunoSEQ multiplex PCR. The repertoire consists of under 300,000 clones, with 65% to 70% occurring once and the leading ten covering 11%. Sequencing used memory CD4+ T cells sorted from blood. As to subset: CD45RA-negative fraction. This chain links TRBV15 with TRBJ2-1; perhaps TRBD1 as D (6 bases). The clonotype was recovered from a man aged 25-40 years in good health. The chain's CDR3 is CATREGTINEQFF. In DNA form, the CDR3 reads TGTGCCACTCGTGAAGGGACAATAAATGAGCAGTTCTTC.